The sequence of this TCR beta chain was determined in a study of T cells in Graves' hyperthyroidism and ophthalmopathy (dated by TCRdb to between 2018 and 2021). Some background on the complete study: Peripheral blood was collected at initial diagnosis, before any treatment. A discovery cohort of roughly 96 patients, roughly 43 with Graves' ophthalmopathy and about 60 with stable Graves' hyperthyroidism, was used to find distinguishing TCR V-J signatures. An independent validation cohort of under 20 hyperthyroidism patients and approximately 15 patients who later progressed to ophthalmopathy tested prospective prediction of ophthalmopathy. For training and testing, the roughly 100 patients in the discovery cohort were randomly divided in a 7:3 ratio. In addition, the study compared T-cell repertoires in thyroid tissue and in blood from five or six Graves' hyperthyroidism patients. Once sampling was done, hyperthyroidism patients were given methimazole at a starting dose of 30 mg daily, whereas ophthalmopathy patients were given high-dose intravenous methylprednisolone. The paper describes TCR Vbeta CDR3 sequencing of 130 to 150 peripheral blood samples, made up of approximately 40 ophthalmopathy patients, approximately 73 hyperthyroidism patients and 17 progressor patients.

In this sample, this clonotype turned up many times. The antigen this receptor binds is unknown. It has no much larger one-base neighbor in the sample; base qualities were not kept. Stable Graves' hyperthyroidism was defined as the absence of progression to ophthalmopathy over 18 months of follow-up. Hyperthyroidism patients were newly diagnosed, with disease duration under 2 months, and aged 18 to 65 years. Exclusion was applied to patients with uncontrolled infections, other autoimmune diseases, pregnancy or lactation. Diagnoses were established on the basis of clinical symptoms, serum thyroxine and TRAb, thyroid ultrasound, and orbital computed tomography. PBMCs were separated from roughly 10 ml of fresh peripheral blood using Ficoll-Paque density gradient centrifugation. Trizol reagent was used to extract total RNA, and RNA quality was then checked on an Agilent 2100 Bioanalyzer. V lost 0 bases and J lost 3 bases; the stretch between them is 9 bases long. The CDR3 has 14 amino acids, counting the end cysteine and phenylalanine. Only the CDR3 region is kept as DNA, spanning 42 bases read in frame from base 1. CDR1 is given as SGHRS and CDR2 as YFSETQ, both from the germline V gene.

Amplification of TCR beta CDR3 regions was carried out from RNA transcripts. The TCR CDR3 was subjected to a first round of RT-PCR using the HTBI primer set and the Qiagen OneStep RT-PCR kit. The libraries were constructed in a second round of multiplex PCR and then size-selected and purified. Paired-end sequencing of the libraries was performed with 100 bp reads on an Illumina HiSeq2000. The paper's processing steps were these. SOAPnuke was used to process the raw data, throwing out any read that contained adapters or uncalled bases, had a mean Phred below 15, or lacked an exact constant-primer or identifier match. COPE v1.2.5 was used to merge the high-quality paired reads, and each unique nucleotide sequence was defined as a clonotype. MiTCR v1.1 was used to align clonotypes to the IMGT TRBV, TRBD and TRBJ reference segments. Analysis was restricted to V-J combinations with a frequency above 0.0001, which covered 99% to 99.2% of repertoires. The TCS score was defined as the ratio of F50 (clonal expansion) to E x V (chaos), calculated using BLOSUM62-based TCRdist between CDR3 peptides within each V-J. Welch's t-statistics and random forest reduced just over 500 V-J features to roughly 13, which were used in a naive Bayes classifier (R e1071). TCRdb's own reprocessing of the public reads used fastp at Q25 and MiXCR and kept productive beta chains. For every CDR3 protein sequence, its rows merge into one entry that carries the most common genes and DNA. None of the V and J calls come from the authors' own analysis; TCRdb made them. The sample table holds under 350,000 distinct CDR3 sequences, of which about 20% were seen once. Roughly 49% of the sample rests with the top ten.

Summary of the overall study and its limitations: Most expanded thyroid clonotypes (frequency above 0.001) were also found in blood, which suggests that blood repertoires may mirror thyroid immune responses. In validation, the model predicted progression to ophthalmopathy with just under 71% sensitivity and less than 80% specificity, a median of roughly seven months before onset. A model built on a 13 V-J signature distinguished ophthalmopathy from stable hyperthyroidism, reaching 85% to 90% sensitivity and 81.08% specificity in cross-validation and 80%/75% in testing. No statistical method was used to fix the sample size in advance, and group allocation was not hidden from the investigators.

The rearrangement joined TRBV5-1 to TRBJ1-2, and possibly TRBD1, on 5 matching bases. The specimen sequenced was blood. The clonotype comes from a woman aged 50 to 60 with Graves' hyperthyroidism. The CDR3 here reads CASSLGDGDYGYTF. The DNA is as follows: TGCGCCAGCAGCTTGGGGGACGGTGACTATGGCTACACCTTC. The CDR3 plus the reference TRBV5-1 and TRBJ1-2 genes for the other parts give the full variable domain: KAGVTQTPRYLIKTRGQQVTLSCSPISGHRSVSWYQQTPGQGLQFLFEYFSETQRNKGNFPGRFSGRQFSNSRSEMNVSTLELGDSALYLCASSLGDGDYGYTFGSGTRLTVV.